This T cell receptor beta chain derives from a study of cytomegalovirus exposure and HLA in healthy donors. Broader study findings: It was shown in a later analysis that HLA-associated TCR beta chains were more clonally expanded than other, equally common chains. It was about 180 TCR beta chains that were listed as cytomegalovirus-associated.

This CDR3 is 17 amino acids long. Germline V lookup: CDR1 LNHDA, CDR2 SQIVND (reference sequence). V lost 5 bases and J lost 0; bases outside the gene matches: 9. It was with 60 Vbeta and 13 Jbeta primers that the PCR ran. Clones were sequenced by immunoSEQ multiplex PCR, and TCRdb holds only the in-frame ones, with some missing. Of about 170,000 clones listed, approximately 84% are singletons. Turning to this clone: Its antigen is still unknown.

V and J are TRBV19 and TRBJ2-7; TRBD2 aligns across 11 bases. This receptor was obtained from a man aged 25 to 40 in good health and CMV-seropositive. The sample was PBMCs. The CDR3 sequence: CASSSGLAGQSSYEQYF. Here the CDR3 DNA reads TGTGCCAGTAGTTCCGGACTAGCGGGCCAGTCCTCCTACGAGCAGTACTTC.